The 25 T cell receptor beta chains below were found in one sample sequenced in a study of cytomegalovirus exposure and HLA in healthy donors. PCR was performed using 60 Vbeta and 13 Jbeta primers. Clones were sequenced by immunoSEQ multiplex PCR, and TCRdb holds only the in-frame ones, with some missing. The sample includes 160,000 or so clones, almost 80% of them seen just once. The sample taken for sequencing was PBMCs. The receptors stem from a man aged 18 to 29 in good health and CMV-seropositive.

The chain couples TRBV19 to TRBJ1-1, with 7 bases aligning to TRBD1. Per germline, CDR1 LNHDA and CDR2 SQIVND (reference sequence). The length of the CDR3 is 15 residues. Trimming at V came to 3 bases and at J to 7 bases, leaving 11 bases not matched to a gene. This chain's CDR3 is CASSIKGAGYGEAFF. The CDR3 nucleotides read TGTGCCAGTAGTATCAAGGGGGCAGGGTACGGTGAAGCTTTCTTT.

A note on this clone: Mismatch with germline at one junction end may stem from a read error. This chain joins TRBV6-6 and TRBJ1-1, with TRBD1 as a possible D gene (5 bases). The CDR3 extends over 12 amino acids. The germline CDR1 and CDR2 sequences are MNHNY and SVGAGI (reference sequence). The CDR3 coding sequence is TGTGCCAGCAGGGGACTAGGGGACCGTTCTGCCTTT. It translates to CASRGLGDRSAF.

This sequence joins TRBV2 and TRBJ2-2, with 8 nucleotides matching TRBD2. The germline V gene encodes CDR1 SNHLY and CDR2 FYNNEI. This CDR3 comprises 17 residues. The ends lost 6 bases at V and 0 bases at J; junction bases unmatched: 9. In DNA, the CDR3 is TGTGCCAGCAGGAGAAGGGGTAGCGGGACGAACACCGGGGAGCTGTTTTTT. Translated: CASRRRGSGTNTGELFF.

V is TRBV7-6 and J is TRBJ2-7; TRBD2 aligns across 13 bases. The germline V gene has CDR1 SGHVS and CDR2 FNYEAQ. The V gene end was trimmed by 5 bases and the J gene end by 4 bases; junction bases not matched to a gene: 5. The CDR3 contains 15 residues. The CDR3 nucleotides are TGTGCCAGCAGCCCCGGGACTAGCGGGATGTACGAGCAGTACTTC. Its translation: CASSPGTSGMYEQYF.

The rearrangement joins TRBV6-6 to TRBJ1-5; tentative D call: TRBD1 (5 bases). This CDR3 is 14 amino acids long. CDR1 is MNHNY and CDR2 is SVGAGI in the germline V gene (reference sequence). Trimming removed 2 bases at V and 4 bases at J, with 9 bases between. The CDR3 here is CASSYGTENQPQHF. In DNA form, the CDR3 reads TGTGCCAGCAGTTACGGGACTGAGAATCAGCCCCAGCATTTT.

The V and J genes are TRBV6-1 and TRBJ2-7; a possible D gene is TRBD1 (6 bases). Germline assignment: CDR1 MNHNS and CDR2 SASEGT. V was clipped by 1 base and J by 2 bases, with 15 bases between them. The CDR3 has 16 amino acids. The CDR3 region is CASSEEWGTKTYEQYF. The CDR3 DNA is TGTGCCAGCAGTGAAGAGTGGGGGACAAAAACCTACGAGCAGTACTTC.

The J gene is TRBJ2-4, the V gene TRBV6-9; a weak D match, TRBD2 (5 bases). This CDR3 contains 14 residues. The ends were cut back, 5 bases at V and 1 base at J, with 9 bases in the middle. Germline V gene sequence: CDR1 MNHGY, CDR2 SVAAGI. The CDR3 region has the DNA TGTGCCAGCAGTATTGCGGGTGCCAAAAACATTCAGTACTTC. The encoded protein is CASSIAGAKNIQYF.

The chain joins TRBV7-3 to TRBJ2-1; D is unresolved. Trimming shortened V by 5 bases and J by 6 bases, and 14 bases separated the two germline ends. There are 14 residues in the CDR3. Germline V CDR1 and CDR2: SGHTA, FQGTGA. CDR3 DNA: TGTGCCAGCAGCCCAGGCGACCTTGGCAATGAGCAGTTCTTC. Translation gives CASSPGDLGNEQFF.

CDR3 nucleotides: TGTGCCAGCAGCTTGGGAGCTTCCTATGGCTACACCTTC. Protein product: CASSLGASYGYTF. The J gene is TRBJ1-2, the V gene TRBV7-9; the D is unclear. Germline-derived CDR1 and CDR2 are SEHNR and FQNEAQ (reference sequence). CDR3 length: 13 residues. V lost 3 bases, J lost 4 bases, and 9 bases lay in between.

The gene calls are TRBV7-2 and TRBJ1-1; D uncertain. The CDR3 runs to 16 residues. V lost 3 bases and J 2 bases, leaving 16 bases between the germline ends. Germline-derived CDR1 and CDR2 are SGHTA and FQGNSA. CDR3 in DNA: TGTGCCAGCAGCTTTCGGGGTAGCCCGGGTAACACTGAAGCTTTCTTT. It yields the protein CASSFRGSPGNTEAFF.

The chain couples TRBV27 to TRBJ2-2; TRBD1 is a possible D gene (5 bases). Deletions cut 3 bases from V and 7 bases from J, with 9 bases between. From germline, CDR1 is MNHEY and CDR2 SMNVEV (reference sequence). CDR3 length: 13 amino acids. The chain's CDR3 is CASSLGPIGELFF. The CDR3 nucleotides read TGTGCCAGCAGTTTGGGGCCCATCGGGGAGCTGTTTTTT.

This chain connects TRBV19 to TRBJ2-3, with TRBD2 matching over 11 bases. CDR3 size: 16 residues. The germline V gene has CDR1 LNHDA and CDR2 SQIVND (reference sequence). V trimming: 1 base; J trimming: 3 bases; junction bases outside the gene matches: 3. The CDR3 region has the DNA TGTGCCAGTAGTATAGCCCCTAGCGGGAGGACAGATACGCAGTATTTT. Translating gives CASSIAPSGRTDTQYF.

This rearrangement joins TRBV5-1 to TRBJ1-1; D gene uncertain. V was shortened by 0 bases and J by 4 bases, with 13 bases between the two germline ends. The CDR3 extends over 15 amino acids. CDR1 and CDR2 (germline): SGHRS, YFSETQ. CDR3 region: CASSLADIPGTEAFF. In nucleotides, the CDR3 is TGCGCCAGCAGCTTGGCCGACATTCCTGGCACTGAAGCTTTCTTT.

This clone appeared once. The chain employs TRBV4-3 and TRBJ2-7; 9 bases align to TRBD2. With 1 base clipped from V and 5 bases from J, the junction kept 6 bases outside the gene matches. Germline-derived CDR1 and CDR2 are LGHNA and YSLEER. This CDR3 region has 15 residues. The CDR3 loop is CASSQGVSGSNEQYF. The CDR3 DNA is TGCGCCAGCAGCCAAGGAGTTAGCGGGAGTAACGAGCAGTACTTC.

This chain uses TRBV10-3 with TRBJ2-2; a weak D match, TRBD1 (5 bases). V gave up 8 bases and J gave up 1 base, with 17 bases separating them. This CDR3 has 16 residues. From germline, CDR1 is ENHRY and CDR2 SYGVKD. The CDR3 DNA reads as TGTGCCATCTTGACCACCGACGGACAGAACACCGGGGAGCTGTTTTTT. Protein product: CAILTTDGQNTGELFF.

The rearrangement uses TRBV29-1 and TRBJ2-7, with 8 bases matching TRBD1. Trimming removed 5 bases from V and 0 bases from J; junction bases left unmatched: 3. CDR3 length: 13 residues. Per germline, CDR1 SQVTM and CDR2 ANQGSEA. The CDR3 region is CSVRQGSSYEQYF. The CDR3 DNA is TGCAGCGTTCGACAGGGGTCCTCCTACGAGCAGTACTTC.

The chain has TRBV10-3 and TRBJ2-3, with D perhaps TRBD2 (6 bases). This CDR3 contains 12 residues. V was trimmed by 10 bases and J by 2 bases, leaving 10 bases between them. Germline V gives CDR1 ENHRY, CDR2 SYGVKD. As DNA, the CDR3 is TGTGCCACGGGACTCCTCACAGATACGCAGTATTTT. Protein sequence: CATGLLTDTQYF.

This rearrangement joins TRBV29-1 to TRBJ2-5; D gene uncertain. The CDR3 extends over 14 amino acids. Between the trimmed V and J ends, which lost 0 bases and 2 bases, there was a span of 10 bases. Germline-derived CDR1 and CDR2 are SQVTM and ANQGSEA. The CDR3 reads CSVEDLVSQETQYF. The CDR3 DNA reads TGCAGCGTTGAAGATCTAGTGTCTCAAGAGACCCAGTACTTC.

CDR3 amino acids: CASSLKGASGYTF. The CDR3, as DNA: TGTGCCAGCAGCTTAAAGGGGGCGAGCGGCTACACCTTC. The chain is built from TRBV5-4 and TRBJ1-2; TRBD1 matches at 7 bases. CDR3 length: 13 residues. The V and J ends lost 2 bases and 8 bases, in that order; junction bases with no gene match: 6. Germline CDR1 is SGHNT and CDR2 is YYREEE (reference sequence).

This chain connects TRBV30 to TRBJ1-1; 7 positions match TRBD1. The germline gives CDR1 GTSNPN, CDR2 SVGIG (reference sequence). Unmatched junction bases numbered 11, after V lost 4 bases and J lost 3 bases. This CDR3 has 15 residues. DNA for the CDR3: TGTGCCTGGACCAACCGCCAGGGGGGCCACACTGAAGCTTTCTTT. This codes for CAWTNRQGGHTEAFF.

The CDR3 loop is CSVDREGYSFPAFF. CDR3 nucleotide sequence: TGCAGCGTCGACCGGGAGGGATATTCTTTCCCGGCTTTCTTT. This chain joins TRBV29-1 and TRBJ1-1; no clear D. The CDR3 has 14 residues. Germline CDR1 reads SQVTM; CDR2 reads ANQGSEA. V was clipped by 6 bases and J by 11 bases, with 25 bases between them.

This clone was counted once. J is TRBJ2-7 and V is TRBV11-2; weak D call: TRBD2 (7 bases). The CDR3 covers 16 residues. The germline V gene has CDR1 SGHAT and CDR2 FQNNGV. Trimming pared 5 bases from V and 7 bases from J, leaving 24 bases between. As DNA, the CDR3 is TGTGCCAGCAGCCTAAGGGGTGGGGGGGCGTTGTGGGAGCAGTACTTC. It is translated as CASSLRGGGALWEQYF.

To note about this clone: This is likely a read error, given that the CDR3 carries no conserved phenylalanine or tryptophan at its end. This chain connects TRBV6-5 to TRBJ1-6, with 7 nucleotides matching TRBD1. The J segment lost 10 bases and the V segment lost 6 bases, leaving 9 bases of the junction unmatched. This CDR3 has 14 amino acids. CDR1 is MNHEY, CDR2 SVGAGI, per germline. The CDR3: CASRDGQARSPLHL. The CDR3 DNA reads as TGTGCCAGCAGGGATGGACAGGCAAGATCACCCCTCCACCTT.

The chain joins TRBV6-1 to TRBJ1-5, with D possibly TRBD1 on 5 matching bases. Germline V gene data show CDR1 as MNHNS and CDR2 as SASEGT. This CDR3 region has 15 residues. Trimming removed 5 bases at V and 4 bases at J, with 15 bases between. This CDR3 reads CASSLGVGDNQPQHF. The CDR3, as DNA: TGTGCCAGCAGTTTAGGGGTTGGGGATAATCAGCCCCAGCATTTT.

This rearrangement joins TRBV4-1 to TRBJ2-5; D not certain. The CDR3 sequence is 15 residues long. From germline, CDR1 is MGHRA and CDR2 YSYEKL. Trimming left V 0 bases short and J 2 bases short, with 10 bases between. CDR3 bases: TGCGCCAGCAGCCAAGATTTTTCAGGACAAGAGACCCAGTACTTC. Encoded protein: CASSQDFSGQETQYF.